This T cell receptor (beta chain) came from a study of T cell clonality in common variable immunodeficiency. This clone was seen many times. Its antigen is currently unknown. Findings and caveats of the study: Common variable immunodeficiency TCR beta sequences reportedly had fewer deletions and N-nucleotide insertions.

TCRdb keeps only in-frame clones here, not all; method: immunoSEQ multiplex PCR. This repertoire holds some 2,500 clones, and none appear only once. Diagnosis required reduced IgG, IgA and/or IgM with specific antibody deficiency. Heparinized whole blood, about 4.5 to 9 ml, came from each donor. The TCR was taken from a human donor with common variable immunodeficiency. The sample consisted of peripheral blood mononuclear cells.

CDR3 in amino acids: CASRGILKDRGEQYF. The DNA read from the CDR3 is TGTGCCAGCAGAGGCATATTAAAAGACAGGGGCGAG. The chain is built from TRBV2 and TRBJ2-7; TRBD1 matches 8 bases. Sequencing ends 3 residues short of the CDR3 end; the germline J gene provides the rest. The germline V gene has CDR1 SNHLY and CDR2 FYNNEI. J gave up 6 bases and V 6 bases, and 13 bases lay outside the gene matches. The CDR3 consists of 15 residues. The entire variable domain, with the rest obtained from reference TRBV2 and TRBJ2-7, is as follows: EPEVTQTPSHQVTQMGQEVILRCVPISNHLYFYWYRQILGQKVEFLVSFYNNEISEKSEIFDDQFSVERPDGSNFTLKIRSTKLEDSAMYFCASRGILKDRGEQYFGPGTRLTVT.